Here is one T cell receptor beta chain with its context. Antigen unknown. This sample stems from a study of CD8+ T cells in alopecia areata. Study at large: Patients in the treated group were given tofacitinib by mouth, 5 to 10 mg twice a day. Scoring of treated patients' severity used the percentage of affected scalp area. Tofacitinib lasted 6 to 18 months, then 6 months off drug. Regarding the study as a whole: Both scalp clonality and the expanded CD8+ clones among the top 100 showed a significant decrease with tofacitinib.

The treatment was: oral pan-JAK inhibitor, 5-10 mg twice daily. Germline V CDR1 and CDR2: SGHDT, YYEEEE. The CDR3 totals 15 residues. The V end lost 1 base, the J end lost 0 bases, and 8 bases lay between the germline ends. Sequencing used cDNA as its template, made by extracting RNA and reverse transcribing it. Profiling relied on immunoSEQ multiplex PCR, and the TCRdb table lists in-frame clones only, not all of them. Among 250,000 to 300,000 clones, over 45% were seen once, and the ten largest hold approximately 1.7%. The specimen comprised CD4+ T cells sorted from blood, sampled at week 24, from a patient treated with tofacitinib. V and J are TRBV5-6 and TRBJ1-5, with D possibly TRBD1 on 5 matching bases. This receptor was taken from a human donor with alopecia areata. In DNA form, the CDR3 reads TGTGCCAGCAGCTTGAGGCAGGGTAGCAATCAGCCCCAGCATTTT. Encoded protein: CASSLRQGSNQPQHF.